Shown below are 17 T cell receptor beta chains from a single sample sequenced in a study of vaccination and CD4 T cells after COVID-19. These TCRs' antigens remain unknown. Described treatment: roughly 11-day PBMC culture with coronavirus spike peptide pools or control peptides (ViraFEST assay). During the years 2011-2018, before the COVID-19 pandemic, the unexposed donor's CD4+ T cells were collected. The Oncomine TCR Beta short-read assay was applied to DNA of cultured CD4+ T cells. From the PCR reads, TCRdb called clonotypes with MiXCR, one entry per CDR3 protein. The table records several thousand distinct CDR3 sequences, almost 30% of them present only once. The sample was CD4+ T cells from blood, cultured in vitro. These receptors originate from a human donor in good health.

A few counts support this clonotype. The CDR3 here is CASSVRDVWGTQYF. The CDR3 bases are TGTGCCAGCAGCGTTCGAGATGTTTGGGGGACCCAGTACTTC. The chain joins TRBV9 to TRBJ2-5; D gene uncertain. This CDR3 comprises 14 residues. Germline assignment: CDR1 SGDLS and CDR2 YYNGEE. V was pared by 2 bases and J by 7 bases, with 15 bases between.

In its sample, this clonotype was seen a few times. This chain uses TRBV7-8 with TRBJ1-6; 8 nucleotides line up with TRBD1. This CDR3 contains 14 residues. CDR1 SGHVS and CDR2 FQNEAQ come from the germline V gene. Trimming took 5 bases from V and 14 from J; bases not matched to a gene: 11. The CDR3 loop is CASSKIRLGQALHF. The DNA for the CDR3 is TGTGCCAGCAGCAAAATACGGCTGGGACAGGCCCTCCACTTT. The full variable domain, with the rest looked up from reference TRBV7-8 and TRBJ1-6, is GAGVSQSPRYKVAKRGQDVALRCDPISGHVSLFWYQQALGQGPEFLTYFQNEAQLDKSGLPSDRFFAERPEGSVSTLKIQRTQQEDSAVYLCASSKIRLGQALHFGNGTRLTVT.

As to this clonotype: At one of its ends the junction is not consistent with the germline gene, which may arise from a read error. This chain joins TRBV7-3 and TRBJ2-6; D gene uncertain. The CDR3 covers 15 residues. Looked up from germline, CDR1 is SGHTA and CDR2 is FQGTGA. The CDR3: CASSQEISGTNVLTF. In nucleotides, the CDR3 is TGTGCCAGCAGCCAAGAGATTTCTGGGACCAACGTCCTGACTTTC.

The rearrangement links TRBV12-3 or TRBV12-4 to TRBJ1-2; D is perhaps TRBD1 (5 bases). The CDR3 runs 13 residues. V was cut by 1 base and J by 6 bases, with 9 bases left in between. CDR3 bases: TGTGCCAGCAGTTTAGAGGGGAAAAATGGCTACACCTTC. Translating it yields CASSLEGKNGYTF.

The chain uses TRBV7-2 and TRBJ1-1; no reliable D call. The CDR3 consists of 11 residues. Germline V CDR1 and CDR2: SGHTA, FQGNSA. Trimming stripped 5 bases from V and 10 bases from J, with 11 bases between. CDR3 sequence (DNA): TGTGCCAGCAGCCCTCCTCGGGGAGCTTTCTTT. It translates to CASSPPRGAFF.

The V call is TRBV7-6, the J call TRBJ1-4, with 11 bases identical to TRBD1. J gave up 10 bases and V 4 bases, and 5 bases lay outside the gene matches. Germline V lookup: CDR1 SGHVS, CDR2 FNYEAQ. The CDR3 covers 14 residues. The CDR3 region is CASSSEGQGGKLFF. The CDR3 region has the DNA TGTGCCAGCAGCTCAGAGGGACAGGGGGGAAAACTGTTTTTT.

This clonotype was recorded a few times. The V and J genes are TRBV6-1 and TRBJ2-7; either TRBD1 or TRBD2 may fit D (5 bases each). CDR1 MNHNS and CDR2 SASEGT come from the germline V gene. The CDR3 contains 13 residues. The V and J ends lost 8 bases and 3 bases respectively, with 14 bases between them. CDR3 coding DNA: TGTGCCAGCGCAGCCCCGAGGGGCTACGAGCAGTACTTC. It translates to CASAAPRGYEQYF.

The chain carries TRBV21-1 and TRBJ2-2; the table's D gene call, TRBD2, was not cross checked with the DNA. TRBV21-1 constitutes a pseudogene. The CDR3 has 15 amino acids. For the CDR3, the DNA is TGTGCCAGCAGCAAAACCGGGACTAGCAACGGGGAGCTGTTTTTT. Translating gives CASSKTGTSNGELFF.

The gene calls are TRBV20-1 and TRBJ2-1; D may be TRBD1 (7 bases). Trimming left V 3 bases short and J 7 bases short, with 25 bases between. CDR1 DFQATT and CDR2 SNEGSKA come from the germline V gene (reference sequence). The length of the CDR3 is 17 residues. CDR3 bases: TGCAGTGCTAGGGAGAAGCTGAGGAGGGGGCTGTGGAATGAGCAGTTCTTC. The encoded protein is CSAREKLRRGLWNEQFF.

Worth noting for this clonotype: An end of the junction differs from the germline gene, which may be a read error. V gene TRBV7-7 combines with J gene TRBJ2-1; 10 bases match TRBD2. CDR1 is SSHAT, CDR2 FNYEAQ, per germline (reference sequence). The CDR3 runs 15 residues. This CDR3 reads CASSPSAGGGNEQFF. CDR3 nucleotide sequence: TGTGCTAGCAGCCCATCAGCGGGGGGGGGCAATGAGCAGTTCTTC.

This clonotype has only a few counts. The CDR3 DNA is TGTGCCAGCAGTGGCGGCGGATTACAAGAGACCCAGTACTTC. Protein sequence: CASSGGGLQETQYF. The rearrangement links TRBV6-1 to TRBJ2-5; D not certain. In germline, CDR1 is MNHNS, CDR2 SASEGT. Trimming took 4 bases from V and 2 from J, leaving 11 bases between them. The CDR3 length is 14 residues.

The genes are TRBV6-1 and TRBJ1-2; D not resolved. Trimming pared 5 bases from V and 10 bases from J, leaving 11 bases between. The CDR3 totals 11 residues. Per the germline V gene, CDR1 is MNHNS and CDR2 is SASEGT. The CDR3 reads CASSNGGIYTF. CDR3 nucleotide sequence: TGTGCCAGCAGTAACGGAGGTATCTACACCTTC.

There are a few counts of this clonotype. This rearrangement joins TRBV7-8 to TRBJ1-1; D remains unclear. Germline V gene lookup returns CDR1 SGHVS and CDR2 FQNEAQ. The CDR3 is 12 amino acids. V dropped 0 bases and J dropped 8 bases, with 7 bases sitting between them. CDR3 nucleotide sequence: TGTGCCAGCAGCTTAGCGTCGGGGGAAGCTTTCTTT. It encodes CASSLASGEAFF.

This rearrangement joins TRBV5-6 to TRBJ1-2, with a tentative D call TRBD1 (6 bases). Germline V gene lookup returns CDR1 SGHDT and CDR2 YYEEEE. V gave up 3 bases and J gave up 4 bases, with 13 bases separating them. This CDR3 is built from 14 residues. The CDR3, as DNA: TGTGCCAGCAGCTCCCAAGACAGGATCTATGGCTACACCTTC. Its protein is CASSSQDRIYGYTF.

The chain joins TRBV11-2 to TRBJ1-2, with a tentative D call TRBD1 (6 bases). Germline CDR1 and CDR2: SGHAT and FQNNGV. This CDR3 has 13 residues. V was trimmed by 10 bases and J by 1 base, leaving 13 bases between them. The CDR3 coding sequence is TGTGCCACCCGGGGGGCGGGTAACTATGGCTACACCTTC. Translation: CATRGAGNYGYTF.

The chain links TRBV7-3 to TRBJ2-3, with D perhaps given as TRBD1 or TRBD2 (6 bases each). Deletions cut 5 bases from V and 0 bases from J, with 12 bases between. This CDR3 is built from 15 residues. Germline V CDR1 and CDR2: SGHTA, FQGTGA. The CDR3, as DNA: TGTGCCAGCAGCCGGGGGACAACAAGCACAGATACGCAGTATTTT. It is translated as CASSRGTTSTDTQYF.

By sample share, this clonotype is medium-sized. The CDR3 DNA reads TGCAGTGGAGCAGAGAACTATGGCTACACCTTC. The encoded protein is CSGAENYGYTF. The V call is TRBV20-1, the J call TRBJ1-2; no clear D. Trimming cost V 7 bases and J 2 bases, with 8 bases left between them. The CDR3 is made up of 11 amino acids. The germline CDR1 and CDR2 sequences are DFQATT and SNEGSKA (reference sequence).